Sequencing of this T cell receptor beta chain was carried out in a study of long-term antiretroviral therapy in people with HIV. Findings of the study overall: The clones with expansion before ART were dominant in the repertoire at all time points. Diversity rose after ART but stayed below transplant donor controls.

A remark on this clone: Its target is unknown.

This CDR3 contains 15 residues. CDR1 is MDHEN and CDR2 is SYDVKM in the germline V gene. Trimming pared 4 bases from V and 5 bases from J, leaving 17 bases between. The run of the v3.0 immunoSEQ assay was at survey level. Assay: immunoSEQ multiplex PCR; the TCRdb copy retains only in-frame clones and omits some. The sample shows some 40,000 clones, less than 95% of them seen only once. The chain combines TRBV28 with TRBJ2-5; D may match TRBD1 or TRBD2 (6 bases each). This clonotype was sampled from a man aged 30 to 39 with HIV. The input for sequencing was unsorted PBMCs, taken just over 9 years after starting antiretroviral therapy. CDR3 region: CASSSRGREVETQYF. The CDR3 coding sequence is TGTGCCAGCAGTTCCCGGGGGCGCGAGGTCGAGACCCAGTACTTC.